This T cell receptor (beta chain) was retrieved from a study of blood T cell repertoires in COVID-19 (dated by TCRdb to 2019 to 2021). General notes on the study: The collaborator samples originated in the United States, Italy and Spain and spanned the acute and convalescent phases of COVID-19. Sample metadata almost always included a de-identified subject ID, COVID-19 status, age in years and sex. Samples were obtained from the ongoing ImmuneRACE study (first 160 participants) and from over a thousand subjects provided by 6 global collaborators. HLA class I and class II types, where available, came from metadata supplied by the sample provider rather than from assay-based typing. A freely available public database, intended as a resource for researchers studying the immune response to SARS-CoV-2, is where the repertoires were released. Deeply sampled blood TCRbeta repertoires from subjects exposed to, actively infected with, or recovered from COVID-19 were included in the dataset. The material from the prospective study consisted of cDNA or gDNA derived from T cells, B-cell-depleted T cells, or PBMCs. Study-wide findings and limitations: How much clinical and demographic metadata was included differed by source and by participant, and the metadata was provided uncurated.

One collaborating source in Seattle enrolled patients while the patients were actively infected and followed the patients over time throughout the course of disease. Each collaborating institution followed its own protocols to collect whole blood in K2EDTA tubes. Collaborator samples were shipped for TCRbeta analysis as frozen whole blood, isolated PBMCs, or DNA extracted from either sample type. The immunoSEQ Assay, a bias-controlled multiplex PCR, was used to amplify TCRbeta CDR3 regions from genomic DNA. As for how the authors treated the data: The number of nucleated cells in each sample was estimated from the amplification of reference gene primers within the assay. Sequence reads were collapsed and filtered to measure the absolute abundance of every unique TCRbeta CDR3 rearrangement. For each sample, productive Simpson clonality was calculated as the square root of Simpson's diversity index across productive rearrangements. TCRdb obtained this table from immuneACCESS and retained in-frame rearrangements with V and J assigned. These tables miss some clones; where compared with another copy, unresolved V genes account for less than half of the shortfall, and the remainder is unexplained. Clonal size and the V and J genes are those of that table, whereas D and trimming came from the DNA. The sample table shows 130,000 to 150,000 clones, and approximately 85% are seen once. The top ten constitute 6.5% to 9.5% of the sample.

In its sample, this clone was seen a few times. It lacks a known antigen. No clone much larger than this one lies a single base away; base qualities are absent. The germline V gene (reference sequence) provides CDR1 MNHEY and CDR2 SMNVEV. The CDR3 runs 14 residues from the cysteine to the phenylalanine. The read is trimmed to its CDR3 DNA, 42 bases read in frame from base 1. V is trimmed back by 4 bases and J by 9 bases, and the junction contains 4 bases that no gene match accounts for. Sequenced: peripheral blood. The chain links TRBV27 with TRBJ1-6; 9 of the junction bases match TRBD1. The receptor was isolated from a woman between 55 and 75 years old with COVID-19, enrolled during active disease. The sequenced DNA is TGTGCCAGCAGTTCGACAGGGGGGGCTTCACCCCTCCACTTT. Translation gives CASSSTGGASPLHF.